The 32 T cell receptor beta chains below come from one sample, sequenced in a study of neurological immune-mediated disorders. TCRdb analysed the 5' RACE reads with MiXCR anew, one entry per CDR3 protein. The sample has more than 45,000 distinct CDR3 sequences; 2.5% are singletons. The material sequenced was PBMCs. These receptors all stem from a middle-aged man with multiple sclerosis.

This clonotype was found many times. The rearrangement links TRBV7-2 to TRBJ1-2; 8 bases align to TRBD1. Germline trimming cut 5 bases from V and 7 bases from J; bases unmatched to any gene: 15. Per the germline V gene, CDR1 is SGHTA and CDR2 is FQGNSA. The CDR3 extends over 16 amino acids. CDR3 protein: CASSPHQQAGGRGYTF. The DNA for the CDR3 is TGTGCCAGCAGCCCTCACCAGCAAGCAGGGGGCCGTGGCTACACCTTC.

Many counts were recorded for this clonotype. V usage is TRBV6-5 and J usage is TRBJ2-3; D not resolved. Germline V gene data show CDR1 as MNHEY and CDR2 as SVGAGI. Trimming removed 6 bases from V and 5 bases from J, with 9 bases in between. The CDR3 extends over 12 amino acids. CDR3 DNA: TGTGCCAGCAGCTACAATGGAGATACGCAGTATTTT. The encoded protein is CASSYNGDTQYF.

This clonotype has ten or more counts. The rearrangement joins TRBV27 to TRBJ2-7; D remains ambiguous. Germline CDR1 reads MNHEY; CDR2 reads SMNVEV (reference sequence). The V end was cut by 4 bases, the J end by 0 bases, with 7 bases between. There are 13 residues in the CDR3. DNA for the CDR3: TGTGCCAGCAGTTGGGTCCACTCCTACGAGCAGTACTTC. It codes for CASSWVHSYEQYF.

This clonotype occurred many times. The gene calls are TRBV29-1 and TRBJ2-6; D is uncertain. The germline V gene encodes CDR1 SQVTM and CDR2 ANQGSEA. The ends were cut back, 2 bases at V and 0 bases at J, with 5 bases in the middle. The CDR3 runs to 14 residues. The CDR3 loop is CSVEKASGANVLTF. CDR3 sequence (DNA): TGCAGCGTTGAAAAAGCCTCTGGGGCCAACGTCCTGACTTTC.

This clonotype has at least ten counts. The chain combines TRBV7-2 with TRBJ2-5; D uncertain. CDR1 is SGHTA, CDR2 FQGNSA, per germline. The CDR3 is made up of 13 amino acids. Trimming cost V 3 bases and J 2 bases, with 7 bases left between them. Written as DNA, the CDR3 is TGTGCCAGCAGCTTTGCAGGACAAGAGACCCAGTACTTC. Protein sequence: CASSFAGQETQYF.

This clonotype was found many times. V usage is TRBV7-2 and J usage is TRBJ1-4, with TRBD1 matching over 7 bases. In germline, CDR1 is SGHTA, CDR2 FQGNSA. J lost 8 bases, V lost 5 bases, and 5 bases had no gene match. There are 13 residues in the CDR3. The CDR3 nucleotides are TGTGCCAGCAGCATTGGGACAGCAGAAAAACTGTTTTTT. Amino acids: CASSIGTAEKLFF.

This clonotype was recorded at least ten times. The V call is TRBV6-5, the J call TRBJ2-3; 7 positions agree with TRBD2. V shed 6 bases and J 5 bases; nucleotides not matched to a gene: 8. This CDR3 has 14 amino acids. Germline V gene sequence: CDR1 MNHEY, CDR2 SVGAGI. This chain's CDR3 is CASSRSGGGDTQYF. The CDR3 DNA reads TGTGCCAGCAGCCGTTCGGGCGGGGGAGATACGCAGTATTTT.

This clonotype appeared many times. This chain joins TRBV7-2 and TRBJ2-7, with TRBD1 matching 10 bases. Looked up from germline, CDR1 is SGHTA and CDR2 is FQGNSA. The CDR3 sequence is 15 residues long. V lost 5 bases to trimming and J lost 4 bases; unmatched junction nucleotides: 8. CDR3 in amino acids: CASSRRQGAMYEQYF. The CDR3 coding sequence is TGTGCCAGCAGCAGACGACAGGGGGCTATGTACGAGCAGTACTTC.

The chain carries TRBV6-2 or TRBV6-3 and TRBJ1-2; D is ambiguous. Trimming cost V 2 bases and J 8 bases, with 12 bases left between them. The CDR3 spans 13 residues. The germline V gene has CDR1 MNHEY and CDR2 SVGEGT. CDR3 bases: TGTGCCAGCAGTTACGACGGCCTGGAGGGCTACACCTTC. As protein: CASSYDGLEGYTF.

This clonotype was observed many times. DNA of the CDR3: TGCGCCAGCAGCCAAGAAGGTGTAAGCGGGGGGGCCCCAGATACGCAGTATTTT. Encoded protein: CASSQEGVSGGAPDTQYF. This rearrangement joins TRBV4-3 to TRBJ2-3, with TRBD2 matching 10 bases. The CDR3 is 18 residues long. Germline CDR1 and CDR2: LGHNA and YSLEER. V gave up 0 bases and J gave up 4 bases; unmatched junction bases: 10.

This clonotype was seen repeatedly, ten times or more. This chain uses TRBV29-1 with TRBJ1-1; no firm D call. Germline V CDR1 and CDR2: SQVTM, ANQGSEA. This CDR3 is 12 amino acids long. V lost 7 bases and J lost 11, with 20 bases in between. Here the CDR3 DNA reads TGCAGCGGAGGGCCCACGAGCGGAGGGGCTTTCTTT. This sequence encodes CSGGPTSGGAFF.

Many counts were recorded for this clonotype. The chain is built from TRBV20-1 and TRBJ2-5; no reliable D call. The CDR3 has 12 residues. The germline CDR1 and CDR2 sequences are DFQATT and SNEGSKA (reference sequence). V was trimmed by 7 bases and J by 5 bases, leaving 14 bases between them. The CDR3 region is CSVSGRSETQYF. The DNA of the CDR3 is TGCAGTGTTTCGGGCCGCTCGGAGACCCAGTACTTC.

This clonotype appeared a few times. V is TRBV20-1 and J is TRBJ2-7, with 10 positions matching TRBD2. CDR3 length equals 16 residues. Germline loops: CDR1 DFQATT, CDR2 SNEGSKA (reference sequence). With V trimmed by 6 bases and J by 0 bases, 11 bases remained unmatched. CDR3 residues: CSAEASGGLTSYEQYF. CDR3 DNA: TGCAGTGCCGAGGCTAGCGGGGGTCTAACCTCCTACGAGCAGTACTTC.

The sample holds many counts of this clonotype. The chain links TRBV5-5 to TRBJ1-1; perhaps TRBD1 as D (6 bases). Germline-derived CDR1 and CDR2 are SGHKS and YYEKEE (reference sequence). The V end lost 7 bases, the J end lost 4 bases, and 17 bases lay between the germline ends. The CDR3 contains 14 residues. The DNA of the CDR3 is TGTGCCAGCCTGGGGGTTAGGGGGGGCACTGAAGCTTTCTTT. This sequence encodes CASLGVRGGTEAFF. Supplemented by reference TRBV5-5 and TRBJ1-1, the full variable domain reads DAGVTQSPTHLIKTRGQQVTLRCSPISGHKSVSWYQQVLGQGPQFIFQYYEKEERGRGNFPDRFSARQFPNYSSELNVNALLLGDSALYLCASLGVRGGTEAFFGQGTRLTVV.

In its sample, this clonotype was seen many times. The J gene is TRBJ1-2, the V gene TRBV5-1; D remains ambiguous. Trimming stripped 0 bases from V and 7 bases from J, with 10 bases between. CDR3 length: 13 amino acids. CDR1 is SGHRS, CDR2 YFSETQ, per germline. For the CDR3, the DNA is TGCGCCAGCAGCTTGGCGATATCCGGTGGCTACACCTTC. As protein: CASSLAISGGYTF. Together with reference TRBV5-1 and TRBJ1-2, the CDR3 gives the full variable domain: KAGVTQTPRYLIKTRGQQVTLSCSPISGHRSVSWYQQTPGQGLQFLFEYFSETQRNKGNFPGRFSGRQFSNSRSEMNVSTLELGDSALYLCASSLAISGGYTFGSGTRLTVV.

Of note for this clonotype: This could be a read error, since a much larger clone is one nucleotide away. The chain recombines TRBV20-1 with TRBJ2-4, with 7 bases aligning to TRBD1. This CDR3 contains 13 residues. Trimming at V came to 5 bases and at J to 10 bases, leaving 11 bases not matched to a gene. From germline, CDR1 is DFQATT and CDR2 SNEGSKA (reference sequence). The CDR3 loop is CSAFQGDREIQYF. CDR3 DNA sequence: TGCAGTGCTTTTCAGGGGGATAGAGAAATTCAGTACTTC.

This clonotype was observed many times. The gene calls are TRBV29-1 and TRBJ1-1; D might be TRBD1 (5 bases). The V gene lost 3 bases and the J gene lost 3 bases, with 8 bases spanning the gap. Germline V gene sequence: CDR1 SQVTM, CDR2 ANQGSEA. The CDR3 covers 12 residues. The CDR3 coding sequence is TGCAGCGTTGATTGGGGGGACACTGAAGCTTTCTTT. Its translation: CSVDWGDTEAFF.

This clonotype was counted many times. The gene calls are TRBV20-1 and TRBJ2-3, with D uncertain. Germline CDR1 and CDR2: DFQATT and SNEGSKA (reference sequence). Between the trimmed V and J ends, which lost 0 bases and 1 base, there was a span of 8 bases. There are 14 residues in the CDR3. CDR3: CSAREPIGTDTQYF. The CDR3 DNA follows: TGCAGTGCTAGAGAGCCAATAGGCACAGATACGCAGTATTTT.

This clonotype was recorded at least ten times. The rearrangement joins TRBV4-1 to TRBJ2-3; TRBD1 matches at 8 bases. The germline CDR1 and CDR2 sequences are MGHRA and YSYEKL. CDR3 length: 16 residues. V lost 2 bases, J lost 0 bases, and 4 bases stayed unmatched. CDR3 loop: CASSQLGTGSTDTQYF. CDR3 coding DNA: TGCGCCAGCAGCCAACTTGGGACAGGCAGCACAGATACGCAGTATTTT.

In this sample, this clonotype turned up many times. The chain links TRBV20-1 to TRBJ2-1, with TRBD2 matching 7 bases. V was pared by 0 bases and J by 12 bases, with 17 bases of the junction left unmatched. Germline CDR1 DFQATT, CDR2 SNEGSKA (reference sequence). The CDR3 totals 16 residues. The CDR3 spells CSARDLSSGTTSGQFF. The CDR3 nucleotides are TGCAGTGCTAGAGATCTCTCCTCCGGGACTACCTCTGGGCAGTTCTTC.

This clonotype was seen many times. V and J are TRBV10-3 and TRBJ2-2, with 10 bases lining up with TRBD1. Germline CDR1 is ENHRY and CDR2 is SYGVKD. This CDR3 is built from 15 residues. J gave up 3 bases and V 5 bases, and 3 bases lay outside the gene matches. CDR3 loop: CAISTGTGDTGELFF. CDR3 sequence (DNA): TGTGCCATCAGTACCGGGACAGGGGACACCGGGGAGCTGTTTTTT.

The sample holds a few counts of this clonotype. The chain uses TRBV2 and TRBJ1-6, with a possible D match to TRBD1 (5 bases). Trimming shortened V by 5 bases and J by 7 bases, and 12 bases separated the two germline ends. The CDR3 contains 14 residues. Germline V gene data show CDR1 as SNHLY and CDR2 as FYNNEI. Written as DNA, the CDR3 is TGTGCCAGCAGTACCGGCAGGGCAAATTCACCCCTCCACTTT. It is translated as CASSTGRANSPLHF.

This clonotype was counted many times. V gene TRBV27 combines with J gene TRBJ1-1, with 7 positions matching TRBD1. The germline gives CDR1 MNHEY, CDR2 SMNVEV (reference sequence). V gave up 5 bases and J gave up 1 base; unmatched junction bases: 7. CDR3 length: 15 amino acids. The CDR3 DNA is TGTGCCAGCAGTCCTGGGACAGCCCAGAACACTGAAGCTTTCTTT. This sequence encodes CASSPGTAQNTEAFF.

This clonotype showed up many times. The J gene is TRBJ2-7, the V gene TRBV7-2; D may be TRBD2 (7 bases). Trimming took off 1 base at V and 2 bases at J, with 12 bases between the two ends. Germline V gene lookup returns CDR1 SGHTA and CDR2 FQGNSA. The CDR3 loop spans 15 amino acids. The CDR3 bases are TGTGCCAGCAGCTTAGACGGGGGGCGAACCTACGAGCAGTACTTC. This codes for CASSLDGGRTYEQYF.

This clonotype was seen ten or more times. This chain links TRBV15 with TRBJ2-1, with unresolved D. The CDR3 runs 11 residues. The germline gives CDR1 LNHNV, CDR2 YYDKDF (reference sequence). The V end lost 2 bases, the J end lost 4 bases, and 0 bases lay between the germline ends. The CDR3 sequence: CATSRYNEQFF. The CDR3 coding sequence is TGTGCCACCAGCAGATACAATGAGCAGTTCTTC.

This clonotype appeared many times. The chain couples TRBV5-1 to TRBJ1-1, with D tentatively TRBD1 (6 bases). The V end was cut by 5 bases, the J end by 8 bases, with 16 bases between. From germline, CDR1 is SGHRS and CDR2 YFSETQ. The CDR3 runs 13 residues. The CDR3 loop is CASSRDTPREAFF. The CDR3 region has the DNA TGCGCCAGCAGTCGGGACACGCCAAGAGAAGCTTTCTTT.

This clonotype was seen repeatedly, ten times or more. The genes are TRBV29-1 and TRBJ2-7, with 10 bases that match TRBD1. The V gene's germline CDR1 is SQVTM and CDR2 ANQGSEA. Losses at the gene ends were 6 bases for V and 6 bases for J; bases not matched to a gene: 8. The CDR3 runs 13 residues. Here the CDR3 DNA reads TGCAGCGTGGGCCCCCGGACAGGGGGCGAGCAGTACTTC. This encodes CSVGPRTGGEQYF.

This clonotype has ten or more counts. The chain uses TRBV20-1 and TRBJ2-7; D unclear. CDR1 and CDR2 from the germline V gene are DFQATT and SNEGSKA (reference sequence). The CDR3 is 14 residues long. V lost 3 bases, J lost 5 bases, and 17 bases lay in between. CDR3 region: CSASPTAPSDEQYF. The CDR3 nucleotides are TGCAGTGCTAGTCCGACCGCTCCTTCCGACGAGCAGTACTTC.

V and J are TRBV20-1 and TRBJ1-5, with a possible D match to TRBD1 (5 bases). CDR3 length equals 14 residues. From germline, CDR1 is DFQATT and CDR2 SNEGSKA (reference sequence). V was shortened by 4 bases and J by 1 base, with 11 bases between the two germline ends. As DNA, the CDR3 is TGCAGTGCTACTCTCGGGGGGAGCAATCAGCCCCAGCATTTT. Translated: CSATLGGSNQPQHF.

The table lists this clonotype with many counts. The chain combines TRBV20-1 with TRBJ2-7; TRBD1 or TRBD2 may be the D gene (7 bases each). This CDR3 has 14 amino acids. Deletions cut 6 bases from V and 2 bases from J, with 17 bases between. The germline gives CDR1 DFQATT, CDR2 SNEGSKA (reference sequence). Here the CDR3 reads CSARTGEGAYEQYF. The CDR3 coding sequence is TGCAGTGCAAGAACAGGGGAGGGGGCCTACGAGCAGTACTTC.

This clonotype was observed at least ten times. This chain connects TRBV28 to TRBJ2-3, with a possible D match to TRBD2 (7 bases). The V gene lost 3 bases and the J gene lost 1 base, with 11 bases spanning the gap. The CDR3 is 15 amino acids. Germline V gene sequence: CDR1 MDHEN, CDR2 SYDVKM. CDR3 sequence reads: CASSFAGAGTDTQYF. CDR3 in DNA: TGTGCCAGCAGTTTTGCGGGGGCGGGCACAGATACGCAGTATTTT.

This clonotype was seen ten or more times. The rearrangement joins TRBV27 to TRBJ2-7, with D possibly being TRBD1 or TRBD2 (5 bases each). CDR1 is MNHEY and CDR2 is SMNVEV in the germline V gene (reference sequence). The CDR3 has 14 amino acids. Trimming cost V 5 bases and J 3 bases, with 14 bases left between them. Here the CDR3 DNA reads TGTGCCAGCAGTCCCCGGGACGCTGGCTACGAGCAGTACTTC. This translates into CASSPRDAGYEQYF.